This entry features one TCR beta chain sequence. This record comes from a study of control samples from healthy donors and cancer patients. TCRdb's copy holds only in-frame clones and misses some; the assay was immunoSEQ multiplex PCR. The data show about 410,000 clones, around nine tenths seen once. Per germline, CDR1 SGHNT and CDR2 YYREEE (reference sequence). The ends lost 4 bases at V and 15 bases at J; junction bases unmatched: 18. This CDR3 region has 15 residues. The TCR comes from a man in his forties or fifties with head and neck cancer. Sequencing was done on a sample of PBMCs. The J gene is TRBJ2-1, the V gene TRBV5-4, with 8 bases aligning to TRBD1. The chain's CDR3 is CASSPDPGQARGGFF. CDR3 DNA sequence: TGTGCCAGCAGCCCCGATCCGGGACAGGCAAGAGGCGGGTTCTTC.